This paragraph covers one T cell receptor (beta chain) sequence. The specificity of this receptor is unknown. No base quality information exists; no much larger clone differs at one position. These data are taken from a study of cytotoxic CD8 clonotypes in ibrutinib-treated CLL (dated by TCRdb to 2020 to 2022). Regarding the study in general: The cohort was composed of 11 relapsed/refractory and approximately 14 treatment-naive patients; IGHV unmutated status was identified in approximately 18 patients. Partial responses were observed in 24 patients and complete responses in 2; after a median follow-up of around 64 months, remission was maintained in approximately 15 patients and progression was observed in approximately 12. The response samples were drawn at a median of roughly twelve months into treatment, with a range of roughly 6 to 40 months. Samples averaged 255,043 productive templates and some 91,000 productive rearrangements. Longitudinal samples were obtainable from about 30% of the roughly 86 participants in the trial. Cryopreserved peripheral blood mononuclear cells were collected before treatment, at response, and at either disease progression or sustained remission. What the work shows at the level of the full study, not this receptor alone: Sampling times were not matched between sustained-remission and progressing patients, and lymph node repertoires were not studied. Baseline clonality was found to be higher than that of age-matched healthy donors and was strongly correlated with circulating CD8+ T-cell counts. Public clonotypes were rare and either shrank or stayed stable during treatment, and the rise in clonality at ibrutinib response reflected expansion of private clonotypes. Clonality rose at ibrutinib response, remained stable during sustained remission, and dropped back toward baseline at progression.

Each clonotype received, on average, approximately 9.9x coverage in deep resolution sequencing performed on a MiSeq, where the target depth lay between 1 in 1 million and 1 in 200,000 T cells. The immunoSEQ hsTCRB Kit was used to generate the TCR beta libraries. On the study's bioinformatics: Data were analyzed with ImmunoSEQ Data Assistant and ImmunoSEQ Analyzer, with V, D and J genes assigned per IMGT definitions. Clonality, which ranges from 0 to 1, was calculated by subtracting the normalized Shannon entropy of productive rearrangement frequencies from one. Only overrepresented clonotypes making up at least 0.05% of the repertoire of each patient were included in the public clonotype analysis. Approximately 12 age-matched healthy donor repertoires from immuneACCESS were used as controls for clonality. TCRdb stores this immuneACCESS table with in-frame sequences only. Part of the clones is absent; in the studies checked, under half of the shortfall reflects unresolved V genes, and no reason is known for the rest. V and J calls and clone size are those listed in that table; D and trimming were worked out from the DNA. This sample holds some 300,000 clones; almost 80% were observed only once. The ten top clones hold roughly 6.3% of the sample.

A distance of 2 bases separates the germline ends of V and J, which lose 0 bases and 4 bases respectively. From a lookup of the germline V gene, CDR1 and CDR2 are MNHEY and SVGAGI. The CDR3 sequence holds 12 residues, the cysteine and phenylalanine included. The DNA shown is the 36-base CDR3, in frame from base 1. For TCR beta library preparation, 1.5 to 2 micrograms of genomic DNA were extracted from the cryopreserved PBMCs. Longitudinal blood samples from CLL patients on ibrutinib monotherapy were analyzed using high-throughput TCR beta sequencing. Patients were enrolled in a phase 2 open-label single-center ibrutinib monotherapy trial.

The V and J genes are TRBV6-5 and TRBJ2-3, with no confidently assigned D gene. The clonotype originates from a human donor with chronic lymphocytic leukemia. This sample comprised PBMCs, obtained before ibrutinib treatment. The nucleotides are TGTGCCAGCAGTTACTCCTCAGATACGCAGTATTTT. This yields the protein CASSYSSDTQYF.